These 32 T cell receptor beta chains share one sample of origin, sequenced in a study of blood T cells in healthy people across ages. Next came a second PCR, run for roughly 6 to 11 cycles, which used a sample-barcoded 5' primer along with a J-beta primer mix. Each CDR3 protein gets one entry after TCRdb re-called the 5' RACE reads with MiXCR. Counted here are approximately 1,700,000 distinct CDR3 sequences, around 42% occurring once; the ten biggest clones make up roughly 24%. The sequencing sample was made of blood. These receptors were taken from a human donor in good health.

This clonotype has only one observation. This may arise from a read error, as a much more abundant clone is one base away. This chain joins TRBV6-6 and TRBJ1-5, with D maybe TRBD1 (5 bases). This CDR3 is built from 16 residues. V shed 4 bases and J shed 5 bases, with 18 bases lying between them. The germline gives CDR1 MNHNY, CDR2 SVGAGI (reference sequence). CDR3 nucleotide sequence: TGTGCCAGCAGTTCCGTACAGGAAGGAAGGGATCAGCCCCAGCATTTT. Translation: CASSSVQEGRDQPQHF.

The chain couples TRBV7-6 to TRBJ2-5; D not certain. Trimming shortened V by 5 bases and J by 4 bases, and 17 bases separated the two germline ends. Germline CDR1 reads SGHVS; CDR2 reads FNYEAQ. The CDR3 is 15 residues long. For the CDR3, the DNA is TGTGCCAGCAGCCCTTCGGTGGGGTGGGGAGAGACCCAGTACTTC. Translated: CASSPSVGWGETQYF.

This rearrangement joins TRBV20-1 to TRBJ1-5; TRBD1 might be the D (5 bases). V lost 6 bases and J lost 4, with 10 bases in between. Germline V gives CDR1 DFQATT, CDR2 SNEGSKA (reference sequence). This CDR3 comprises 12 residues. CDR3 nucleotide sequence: TGCAGTGCCATGGGGGGAAATCAGCCCCAGCATTTT. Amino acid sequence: CSAMGGNQPQHF.

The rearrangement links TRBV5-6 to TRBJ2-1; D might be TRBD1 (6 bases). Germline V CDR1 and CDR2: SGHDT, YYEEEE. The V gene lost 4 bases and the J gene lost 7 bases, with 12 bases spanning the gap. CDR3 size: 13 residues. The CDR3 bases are TGTGCCAGCAGCCCGGACAGAACTAATGAGCAGTTCTTC. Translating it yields CASSPDRTNEQFF.

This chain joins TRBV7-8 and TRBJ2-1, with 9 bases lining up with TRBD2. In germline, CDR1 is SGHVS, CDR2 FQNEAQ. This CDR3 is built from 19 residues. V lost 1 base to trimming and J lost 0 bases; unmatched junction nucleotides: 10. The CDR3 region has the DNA TGTGCCAGCAGCTTAGTCGGCAGCGGGGGGCCCTACTCCTACAATGAGCAGTTCTTC. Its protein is CASSLVGSGGPYSYNEQFF.

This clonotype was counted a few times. The CDR3 DNA reads TGTGCCATCAGTGAGCCGGGACAAGAAGCTTTCTTT. This sequence encodes CAISEPGQEAFF. The genes are TRBV10-3 and TRBJ1-1; tentative D call: TRBD1 (6 bases). Per germline, CDR1 ENHRY and CDR2 SYGVKD. Trimming pared 2 bases from V and 8 bases from J, leaving 9 bases between. This CDR3 region has 12 residues.

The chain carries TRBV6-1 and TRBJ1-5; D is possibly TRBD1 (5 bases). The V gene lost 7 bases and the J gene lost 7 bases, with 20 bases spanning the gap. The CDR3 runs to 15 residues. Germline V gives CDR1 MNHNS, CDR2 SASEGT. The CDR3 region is CASTTSQGSLQPQHF. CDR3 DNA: TGTGCCAGCACGACGTCGCAGGGATCTCTGCAGCCCCAGCATTTT.

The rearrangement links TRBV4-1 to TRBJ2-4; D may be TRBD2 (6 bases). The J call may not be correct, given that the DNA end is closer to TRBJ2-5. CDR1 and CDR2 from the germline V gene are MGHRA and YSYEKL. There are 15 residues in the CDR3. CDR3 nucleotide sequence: TGCGCCAGCAGCCAAGAGTCCGGGGGCCAAGAGACCCAGTACTTC. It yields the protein CASSQESGGQETQYF.

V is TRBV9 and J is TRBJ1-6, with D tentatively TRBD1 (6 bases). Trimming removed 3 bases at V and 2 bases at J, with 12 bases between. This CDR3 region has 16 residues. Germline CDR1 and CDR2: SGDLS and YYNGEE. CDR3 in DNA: TGTGCCAGCAGCGCAAGGGGGAACCCCTATAATTCACCCCTCCACTTT. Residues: CASSARGNPYNSPLHF.

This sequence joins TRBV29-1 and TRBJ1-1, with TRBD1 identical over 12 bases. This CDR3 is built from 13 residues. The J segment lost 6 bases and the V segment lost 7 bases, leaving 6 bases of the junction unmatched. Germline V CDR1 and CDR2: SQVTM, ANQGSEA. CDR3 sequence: CSALGQGAPEAFF. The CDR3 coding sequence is TGCAGCGCCCTGGGACAGGGGGCCCCTGAAGCTTTCTTT.

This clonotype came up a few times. CDR3 residues: CASSLEVGGAETQYF. The CDR3 DNA follows: TGTGCCAGCAGTTTAGAAGTTGGGGGAGCCGAGACCCAGTACTTC. V and J are TRBV12-3 or TRBV12-4 and TRBJ2-5; D may be TRBD1 or TRBD2 (5 bases each). CDR3 length: 15 amino acids. Trimming pared 1 base from V and 5 bases from J, leaving 14 bases between.

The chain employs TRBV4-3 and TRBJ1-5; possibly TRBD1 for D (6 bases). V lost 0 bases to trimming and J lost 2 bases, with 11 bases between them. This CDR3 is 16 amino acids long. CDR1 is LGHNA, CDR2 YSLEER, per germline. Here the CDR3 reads CASSQDPGEGNQPQHF. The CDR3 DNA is TGCGCCAGCAGCCAAGATCCAGGGGAGGGCAATCAGCCCCAGCATTTT.

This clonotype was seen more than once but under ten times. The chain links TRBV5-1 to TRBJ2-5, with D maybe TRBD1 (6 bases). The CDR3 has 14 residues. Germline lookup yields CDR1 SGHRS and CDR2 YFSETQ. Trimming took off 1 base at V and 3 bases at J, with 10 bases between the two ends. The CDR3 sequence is CASSLLNREETQYF. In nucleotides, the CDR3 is TGCGCCAGCAGCTTGCTTAACAGGGAAGAGACCCAGTACTTC.

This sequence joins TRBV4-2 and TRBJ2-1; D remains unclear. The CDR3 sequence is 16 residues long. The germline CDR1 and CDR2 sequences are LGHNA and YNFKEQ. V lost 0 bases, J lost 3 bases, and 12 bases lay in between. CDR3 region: CASSQERNPLYNEQFF. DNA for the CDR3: TGTGCCAGCAGCCAAGAAAGAAATCCTCTCTACAATGAGCAGTTCTTC.

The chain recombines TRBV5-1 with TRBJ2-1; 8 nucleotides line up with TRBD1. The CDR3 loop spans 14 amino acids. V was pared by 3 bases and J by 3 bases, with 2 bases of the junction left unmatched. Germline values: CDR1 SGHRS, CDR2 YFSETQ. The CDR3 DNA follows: TGCGCCAGCAGCTCGACAGGGGACTACAATGAGCAGTTCTTC. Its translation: CASSSTGDYNEQFF.

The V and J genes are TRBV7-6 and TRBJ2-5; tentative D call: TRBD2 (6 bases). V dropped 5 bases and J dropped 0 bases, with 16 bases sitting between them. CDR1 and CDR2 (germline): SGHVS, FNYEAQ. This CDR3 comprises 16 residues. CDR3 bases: TGTGCCAGCAGCCCTCGGGGGAGTGGGTACCAAGAGACCCAGTACTTC. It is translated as CASSPRGSGYQETQYF.

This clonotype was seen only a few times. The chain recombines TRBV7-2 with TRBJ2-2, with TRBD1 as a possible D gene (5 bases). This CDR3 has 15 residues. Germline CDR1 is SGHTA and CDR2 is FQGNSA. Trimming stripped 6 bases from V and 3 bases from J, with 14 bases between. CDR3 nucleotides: TGTGCCAGCAGTCGGACATCGGGCGACACCGGGGAGCTGTTTTTT. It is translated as CASSRTSGDTGELFF.

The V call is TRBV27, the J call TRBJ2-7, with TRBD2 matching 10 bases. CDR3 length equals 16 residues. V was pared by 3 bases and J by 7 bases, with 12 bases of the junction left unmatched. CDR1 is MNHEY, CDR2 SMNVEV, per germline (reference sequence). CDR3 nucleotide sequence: TGTGCCAGCAGTTTTCTAGCGGGGGACCCGATGGGAGAGCAGTACTTC. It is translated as CASSFLAGDPMGEQYF.

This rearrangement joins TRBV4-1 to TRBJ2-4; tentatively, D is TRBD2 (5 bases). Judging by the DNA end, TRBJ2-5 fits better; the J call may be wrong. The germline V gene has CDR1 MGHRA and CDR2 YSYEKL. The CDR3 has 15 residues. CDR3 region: CASSHAWGDKETQYF. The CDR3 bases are TGCGCCAGCAGCCATGCCTGGGGAGATAAGGAGACCCAGTACTTC.

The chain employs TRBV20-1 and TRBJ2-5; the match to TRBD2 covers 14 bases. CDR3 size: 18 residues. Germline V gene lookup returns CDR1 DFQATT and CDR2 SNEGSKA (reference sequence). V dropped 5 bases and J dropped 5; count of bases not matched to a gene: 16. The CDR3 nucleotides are TGCAGTGCTGGAAGTCTTCCGGGACTAGCGGGGGACTCGGAGACCCAGTACTTC. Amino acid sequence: CSAGSLPGLAGDSETQYF.

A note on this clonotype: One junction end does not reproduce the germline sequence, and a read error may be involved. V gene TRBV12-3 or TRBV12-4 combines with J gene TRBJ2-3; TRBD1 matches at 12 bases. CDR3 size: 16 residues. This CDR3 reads CASTLRDRGRSDTQYF. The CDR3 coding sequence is TGTGCTAGCACCCTACGGGACAGGGGGCGCTCAGATACGCAGTATTTT.

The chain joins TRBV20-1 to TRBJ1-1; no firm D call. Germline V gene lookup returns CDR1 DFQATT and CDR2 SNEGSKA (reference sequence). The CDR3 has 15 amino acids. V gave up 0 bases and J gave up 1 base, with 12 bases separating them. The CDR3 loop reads CSAREQLRGNTEAFF. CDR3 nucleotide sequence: TGCAGTGCTAGAGAGCAGCTTCGGGGGAACACTGAAGCTTTCTTT.

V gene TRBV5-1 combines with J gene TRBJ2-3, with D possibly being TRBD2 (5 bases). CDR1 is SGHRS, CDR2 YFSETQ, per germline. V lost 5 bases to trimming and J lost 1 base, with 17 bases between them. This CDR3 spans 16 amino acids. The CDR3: CASSTSVEDGTDTQYF. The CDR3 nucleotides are TGCGCCAGCAGTACCTCGGTGGAGGATGGCACAGATACGCAGTATTTT.

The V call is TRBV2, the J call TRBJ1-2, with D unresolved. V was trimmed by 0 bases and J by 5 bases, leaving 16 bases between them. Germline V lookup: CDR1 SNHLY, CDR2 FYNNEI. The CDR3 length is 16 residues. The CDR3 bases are TGTGCCAGCAGTGAAGCCCCGAAGGCAAGGAGATATGGCTACACCTTC. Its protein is CASSEAPKARRYGYTF. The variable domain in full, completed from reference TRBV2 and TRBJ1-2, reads EPEVTQTPSHQVTQMGQEVILRCVPISNHLYFYWYRQILGQKVEFLVSFYNNEISEKSEIFDDQFSVERPDGSNFTLKIRSTKLEDSAMYFCASSEAPKARRYGYTFGSGTRLTVV.

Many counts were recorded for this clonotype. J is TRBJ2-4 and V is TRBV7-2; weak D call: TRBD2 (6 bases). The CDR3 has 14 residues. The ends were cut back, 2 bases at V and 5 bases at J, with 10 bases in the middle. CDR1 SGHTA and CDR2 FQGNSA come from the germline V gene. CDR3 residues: CASSLNPGENIQYF. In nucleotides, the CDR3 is TGTGCCAGCAGCTTAAACCCGGGGGAAAACATTCAGTACTTC.

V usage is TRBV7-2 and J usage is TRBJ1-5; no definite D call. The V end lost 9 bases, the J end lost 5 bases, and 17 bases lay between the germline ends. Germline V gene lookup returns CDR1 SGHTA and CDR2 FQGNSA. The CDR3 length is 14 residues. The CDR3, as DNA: TGTGCCAGTAGCCGAACCATAAGGGATCAGCCCCAGCATTTT. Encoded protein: CASSRTIRDQPQHF.

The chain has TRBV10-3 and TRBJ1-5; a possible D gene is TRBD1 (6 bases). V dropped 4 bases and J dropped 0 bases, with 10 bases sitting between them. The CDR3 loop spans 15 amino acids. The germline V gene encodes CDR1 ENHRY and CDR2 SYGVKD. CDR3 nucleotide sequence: TGTGCCATCAGTGCTACAGGGTATAGCAATCAGCCCCAGCATTTT. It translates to CAISATGYSNQPQHF.

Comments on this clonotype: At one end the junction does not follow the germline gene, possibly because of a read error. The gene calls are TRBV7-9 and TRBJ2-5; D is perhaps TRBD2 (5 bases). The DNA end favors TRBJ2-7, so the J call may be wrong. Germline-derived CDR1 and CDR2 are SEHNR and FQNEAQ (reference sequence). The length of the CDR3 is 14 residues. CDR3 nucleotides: TGTGCCAGCAGCGTAGCAATGGGAGCCTACGAGCAGTACTTC. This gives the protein CASSVAMGAYEQYF.

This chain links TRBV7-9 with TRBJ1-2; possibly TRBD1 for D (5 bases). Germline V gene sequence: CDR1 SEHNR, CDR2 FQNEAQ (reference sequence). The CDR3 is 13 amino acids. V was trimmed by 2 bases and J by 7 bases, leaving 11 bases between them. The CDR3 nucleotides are TGTGCCAGCAGCTTAAATGAGGGGTTTGGCTACACCTTC. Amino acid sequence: CASSLNEGFGYTF. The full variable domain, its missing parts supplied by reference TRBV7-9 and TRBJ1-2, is DTGVSQNPRHKITKRGQNVTFRCDPISEHNRLYWYRQTLGQGPEFLTYFQNEAQLEKSRLLSDRFSAERPKGSFSTLEIQRTEQGDSAMYLCASSLNEGFGYTFGSGTRLTVV.

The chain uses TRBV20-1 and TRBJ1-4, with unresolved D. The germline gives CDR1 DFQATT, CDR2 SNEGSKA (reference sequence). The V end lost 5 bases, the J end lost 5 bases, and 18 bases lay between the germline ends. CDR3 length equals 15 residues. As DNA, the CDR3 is TGCAGTGCTTCCCCGGCGGGAGGGCACAATGAAAAACTGTTTTTT. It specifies CSASPAGGHNEKLFF.

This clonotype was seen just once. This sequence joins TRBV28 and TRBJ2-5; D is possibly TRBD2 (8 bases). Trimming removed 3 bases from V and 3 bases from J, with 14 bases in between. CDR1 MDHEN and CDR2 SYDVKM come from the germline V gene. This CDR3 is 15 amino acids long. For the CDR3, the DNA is TGTGCCAGCAGTTTCCGACAGGGACTAGAAGAGACCCAGTACTTC. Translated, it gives CASSFRQGLEETQYF.

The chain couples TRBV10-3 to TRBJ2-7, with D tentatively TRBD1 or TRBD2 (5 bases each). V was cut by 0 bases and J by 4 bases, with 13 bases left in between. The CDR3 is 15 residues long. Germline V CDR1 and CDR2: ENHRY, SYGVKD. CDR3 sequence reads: CAISESGTGPYEQYF. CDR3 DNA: TGTGCCATCAGTGAGTCAGGGACGGGACCTTACGAGCAGTACTTC.